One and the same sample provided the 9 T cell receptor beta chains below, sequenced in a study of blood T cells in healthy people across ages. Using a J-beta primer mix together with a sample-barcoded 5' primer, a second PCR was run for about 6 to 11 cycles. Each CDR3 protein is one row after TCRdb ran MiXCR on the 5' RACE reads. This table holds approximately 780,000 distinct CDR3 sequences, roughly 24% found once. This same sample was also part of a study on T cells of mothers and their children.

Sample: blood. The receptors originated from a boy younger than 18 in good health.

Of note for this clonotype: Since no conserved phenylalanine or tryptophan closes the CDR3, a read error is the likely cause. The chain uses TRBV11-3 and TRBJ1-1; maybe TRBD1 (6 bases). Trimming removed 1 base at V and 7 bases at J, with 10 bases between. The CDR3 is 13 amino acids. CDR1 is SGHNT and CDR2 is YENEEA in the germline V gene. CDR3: CASSLVRGGEAFL. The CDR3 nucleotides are TGTGCCAGCAGCTTAGTAAGAGGGGGTGAAGCTTTCCTT.

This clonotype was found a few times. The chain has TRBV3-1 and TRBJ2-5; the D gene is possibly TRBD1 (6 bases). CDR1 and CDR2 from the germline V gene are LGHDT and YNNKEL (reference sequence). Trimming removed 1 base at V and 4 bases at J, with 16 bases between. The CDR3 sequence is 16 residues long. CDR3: CASSQGTGILGETQYF. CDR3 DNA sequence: TGTGCCAGCAGCCAAGGCACAGGGATTTTGGGAGAGACCCAGTACTTC.

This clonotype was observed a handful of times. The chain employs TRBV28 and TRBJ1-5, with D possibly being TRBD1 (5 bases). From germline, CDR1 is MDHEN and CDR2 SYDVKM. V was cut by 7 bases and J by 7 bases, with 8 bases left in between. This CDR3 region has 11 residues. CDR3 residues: CASMRGQPQHF. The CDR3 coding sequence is TGTGCCAGCATGAGGGGACAGCCCCAGCATTTT.

CDR3 in amino acids: CASSLARVAYNEQFF. Here the CDR3 DNA reads TGCGCCAGCAGCTTGGCCAGGGTAGCCTACAATGAGCAGTTCTTC. The gene calls are TRBV5-1 and TRBJ2-5, with TRBD1 as a possible D gene (5 bases). The DNA matches TRBJ2-1 better at its end, which makes the J call doubtful. CDR1 is SGHRS and CDR2 is YFSETQ in the germline V gene. CDR3 length: 15 amino acids.

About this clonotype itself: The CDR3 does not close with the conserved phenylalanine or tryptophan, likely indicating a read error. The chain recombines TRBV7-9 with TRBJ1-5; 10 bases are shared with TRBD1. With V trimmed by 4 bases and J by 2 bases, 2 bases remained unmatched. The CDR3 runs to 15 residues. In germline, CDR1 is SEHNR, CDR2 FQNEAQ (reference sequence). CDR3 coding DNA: TGTGCCAGCAGCTCCGGGACAGGGGGCAATCAGCCCCAGCATCTT. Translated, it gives CASSSGTGGNQPQHL.

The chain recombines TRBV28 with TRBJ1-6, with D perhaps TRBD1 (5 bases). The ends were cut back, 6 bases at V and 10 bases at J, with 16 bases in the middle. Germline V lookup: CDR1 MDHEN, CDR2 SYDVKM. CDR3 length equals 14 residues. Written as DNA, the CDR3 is TGTGCCAGCAGCTTTGGAGGGGACTTCTCACCCCTCCACTTT. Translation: CASSFGGDFSPLHF.

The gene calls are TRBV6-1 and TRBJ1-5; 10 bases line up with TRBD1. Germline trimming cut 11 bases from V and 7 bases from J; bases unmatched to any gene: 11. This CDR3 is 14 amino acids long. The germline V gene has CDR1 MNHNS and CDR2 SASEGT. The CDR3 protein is CACEGQGTAQPQHF. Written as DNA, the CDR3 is TGTGCCTGCGAGGGACAGGGGACGGCGCAGCCCCAGCATTTT.

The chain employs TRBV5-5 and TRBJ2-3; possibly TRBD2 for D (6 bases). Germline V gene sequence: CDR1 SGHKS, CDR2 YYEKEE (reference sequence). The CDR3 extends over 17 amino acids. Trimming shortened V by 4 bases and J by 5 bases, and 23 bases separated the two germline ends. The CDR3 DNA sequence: TGTGCCAGCAGCCCGAGCCCCATTCCGGGGGAAGAAGATACGCAGTATTTT. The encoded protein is CASSPSPIPGEEDTQYF.

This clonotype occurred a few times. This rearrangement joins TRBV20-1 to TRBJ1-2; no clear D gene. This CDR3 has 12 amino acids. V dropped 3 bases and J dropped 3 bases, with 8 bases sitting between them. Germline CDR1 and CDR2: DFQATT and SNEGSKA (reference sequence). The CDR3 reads CSASTDDYGYTF. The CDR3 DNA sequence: TGCAGTGCTAGCACCGATGACTATGGCTACACCTTC.